This T cell receptor beta chain was sequenced for a study of early T cells in non-severe SARS-CoV-2 infection (dated by TCRdb to about 2021). Regarding the research as a whole: Bulk RNA from unsorted whole blood was used for TCR sequencing, so alpha and beta chains could not be paired.

A case-control design nested within a healthcare worker cohort in London, UK, was used, with weekly nasopharyngeal swab PCR tests and blood sampling performed. Between 23 and 31 March 2020, the week of the UK lockdown, healthcare workers were enrolled and then followed up weekly for as long as 16 weeks. Receptor amplification or capture employed 5' RACE. This sample was sequenced with a NextSeq 500. To correct for sequencing error and PCR bias, the TCR library protocol tagged individual cDNA molecules with unique molecular identifiers. TCR alpha and beta chains were both sequenced, and the abundances of alpha and beta sequences in each sample were closely correlated with each other. The study's own analysis went as follows. Decombinator V4 was used to annotate the V gene, J gene and CDR3 of the TCR sequences. Expanded TCRs were defined as changing significantly between any two time points under a Poisson model with p below 0.0001. TCR abundances were normalised to the total number of TCRs sequenced in each sample and reported as counts per million. TRAV1-2 paired with TRAJ12, TRAJ20 or TRAJ33 defined MAIT TCRs, while TRAV10 paired with TRAJ18 defined iNKT TCRs. VDJdb, accessed 1 November 2021, was searched for CMV, EBV and SARS-CoV-2 annotated TCRs, excluding TCRs annotated for multiple antigens. The raw public data were reprocessed by TCRdb itself: fastp quality trimming at Q25, MiXCR clonotype calling, in-frame beta chains only. Every CDR3 protein is listed once, alongside the most common genes and DNA of its rows. The authors' filters were not applied to this entry. The sample contains around 81,000 distinct CDR3 sequences, 11% to 15% of them found a single time. The ten largest clones add up to approximately 9.9% of the sample.

A remark on this clonotype: The target of this receptor is not known. Base-call qualities are not available, and no considerably larger clone is one nucleotide away.

The paper as a whole reports these results and caveats: VDJdb matching was skewed toward anti-spike CD8 responses and likely underestimated virus-specific expansions, missing private and CD4 specificities.

There are 15 amino acids in the CDR3, from cysteine to phenylalanine inclusive. Only CDR3 DNA is held: 45 bases, read in frame from base 1. CDR1 and CDR2 are read off the germline V gene as LGHNA and YSLEER. Relative to germline, V is 2 bases shorter and J is 5 bases shorter, with 13 bases between their ends. The sample taken for sequencing was whole blood. The rearranged chain carries TRBV4-3 and TRBJ1-5, with the D gene not confidently named. The clonotype comes from an adult who was a healthcare worker with PCR-confirmed SARS-CoV-2 infection or an uninfected control (not recorded which). The DNA is TGCGCCAGCAGCCAAACAACGGACGGCTATCAGCCCCAGCATTTT. Protein translation: CASSQTTDGYQPQHF.